This note documents a single T cell receptor (beta chain) sequence. Its specificity is unknown. The read halts 3 residues ahead of the CDR3 end, with the missing end drawn from the germline J gene. The CDR3 extends over 13 amino acids. V gave up 3 bases and J gave up 4 bases; unmatched junction bases: 1. Germline assignment: CDR1 KGHSH and CDR2 LQKENI. Profiling relied on immunoSEQ multiplex PCR, and the TCRdb table lists in-frame clones only, not all of them. The sample was found to contain about 15,000 clones, and every one recurs. This sample is drawn from a study of T cell clonality in common variable immunodeficiency. Study-wide results and limits: Reportedly, TCR beta sequences from common variable immunodeficiency showed fewer deletions and N-nucleotide insertions. Fewer TCRbeta clones were shared among CVID subjects than controls.

Material: peripheral blood mononuclear cells. The TCR sequence derives from a human donor with common variable immunodeficiency. The chain couples TRBV18 to TRBJ1-2; 8 bases agree with TRBD1. This CDR3 is CASSPDRVYGYTF. The sequenced part of the CDR3 DNA is TGTGCCAGCTCACCGGACAGGGTCTATGGC.